One T cell receptor (beta chain) is described in this entry. The source of the sample is a study of blood T cell repertoires in COVID-19. Clones were read by immunoSEQ multiplex PCR, and TCRdb kept only the in-frame ones, dropping some. The sample has about 240,000 clones; about 87% are singletons. The receptor was isolated from a woman in her seventies with active or convalescent COVID-19. The material sequenced was peripheral blood.

The CDR3 protein is CASSPDRVNAFF. The CDR3 DNA follows: TGTGCCAGCAGCCCAGACCGGGTCAACGCGTTTTTT. This chain joins TRBV14 and TRBJ1-4; D is unresolved. Germline V gene sequence: CDR1 SGHDN, CDR2 FVKESK. The CDR3 spans 12 residues. Trimming left V 4 bases short and J 16 bases short, with 16 bases between. The whole variable domain, filled in from reference TRBV14 and TRBJ1-4, reads EAGVTQFPSHSVIEKGQTVTLRCDPISGHDNLYWYRRVMGKEIKFLLHFVKESKQDESGMPNNRFLAERTGGTYSTLKVQPAELEDSGVYFCASSPDRVNAFFGSGTQLSVL.